Listed below are T cell receptor beta chains from one sample, sequenced in a study of cytomegalovirus exposure and HLA in healthy donors. Sequencing used immunoSEQ multiplex PCR; TCRdb keeps in-frame clones, though not all of them. The table has roughly 120,000 clones, around 74% seen once; the top ten hold less than 5%. The sequenced material came from PBMCs. These TCRs come from a woman between 50 and 59 years old in good health and CMV-seropositive. Both conserved end residues are part of each CDR3. Each record gives: clone size, V gene, D gene, J gene, CDR3 DNA, CDR3 protein. A D gene is named only where the DNA matches it firmly. The size entry is marked missing in some rows and otherwise reads once, few, many or a size class.

NA	TRBV28	TRBD1	TRBJ1-5	TGTGCCAGCAGTTTTTTGGACAGGGGGCTGGGTCAGCCCCAGCATTTT	CASSFLDRGLGQPQHF
once	TRBV19	NA	TRBJ1-5	TGTGCCAGTAGTGGCAGGGGTCAACAGCCCCAGCATTTT	CASSGRGQQPQHF
NA	TRBV6-1	NA	TRBJ2-1	TGTGCCAGCGTGAGGAAGAAGCAGTTCTTC	CASVRKKQFF
NA	TRBV5-5	TRBD2	TRBJ2-3	TGTGCCAGCAGCTTGGATCGGACTAGGGTCACAGATACGCAGTATTTT	CASSLDRTRVTDTQYF
NA	TRBV28	NA	TRBJ2-7	TGTGCCAGCAGGAACTTTATGTACGAGCAGTACTTC	CASRNFMYEQYF
NA	TRBV5-1	TRBD1	TRBJ1-1	TGCGCCAGCAGCACGGGGACAGGGAACACTGAAGCTTTCTTT	CASSTGTGNTEAFF
NA	TRBV5-5	TRBD2	TRBJ2-5	TGTGCCAGCAGCCGCGCCCTACTAGCGAGCGGGGAGACCCAGTACTTC	CASSRALLASGETQYF
NA	TRBV29-1	NA	TRBJ2-5	TGCAGCGTTGTGGGGGGAAATAAGGGAGAGACCCAGTACTTC	CSVVGGNKGETQYF
NA	TRBV7-6	NA	TRBJ1-2	TGTGCCAGCAGCTTAGCGAGGCAGGGAAGGGCCGTTGATGGCTACACCTTC	CASSLARQGRAVDGYTF
NA	TRBV10-1	TRBD1	TRBJ2-7	TGCGCCAGCAGTGTCGGGACAGGGGTTGGCGAGCAGTACTTC	CASSVGTGVGEQYF
once	TRBV28	NA	TRBJ2-4	TGTGCCAGCAGTACCACAGGTGCACCCCTCCCCAAAAACATTCAGTACTTC	CASSTTGAPLPKNIQYF
NA	TRBV2	TRBD2	TRBJ2-5	TGTGCCAGCAGTGAACCGGGACTAGCGTTAGAGCAGTACTTC	CASSEPGLALEQYF
NA	TRBV2	TRBD1	TRBJ1-2	TGTGCCAGCAGCGACCGGGACAGGGGGAGGAACTATGGCTACACCTTC	CASSDRDRGRNYGYTF
few	TRBV5-4	NA	TRBJ2-3	TGTGCCAGCAGCTCCGGGACTAGCACAGATACGCAGTATTTT	CASSSGTSTDTQYF
few	TRBV10-1	TRBD2	TRBJ2-4	TGCGCCAGCAGTGAAGGCGGGGGGGCCCGGGGAAACATTCAGTACTTC	CASSEGGGARGNIQYF
NA	TRBV2	NA	TRBJ2-5	TGTGCCTGCAAGACGGACAATTCTGGAGAGACCCAGTACTTC	CACKTDNSGETQYF
NA	TRBV19	NA	TRBJ1-5	TGTGCCAGCACAGACAGAAATAGCAATCAGCCCCAGCATTTT	CASTDRNSNQPQHF
NA	TRBV7-9	NA	TRBJ2-7	TGTTCCAGCAGCTCCCGACTAGTTTTCGACGAGCAGTACTTC	CSSSSRLVFDEQYF
NA	TRBV2	NA	TRBJ2-7	TGTGCCAGCAGTGAGACTCCGTCCTACGAGCAGTACTTC	CASSETPSYEQYF
NA	TRBV5-1	NA	TRBJ2-7	TGCGCCAGCAGCTTGCGACAGGCCGGTGGGGAGCAGTACTTC	CASSLRQAGGEQYF
NA	TRBV10-3	TRBD1	TRBJ2-3	TGTGCCATCAGCCGGGACAGGGCAGCAGATACGCAGTATTTT	CAISRDRAADTQYF
once	TRBV5-1	TRBD2	TRBJ2-5	TGCGCCAGCAGCTTGACCGGGACTAGCGGGGGGACCCAGTACTTC	CASSLTGTSGGTQYF
NA	TRBV2	NA	TRBJ1-5	TGTGCCAGCAGTAAAAACGCGGGTGGGGGCAATCAGCCCCAGCATTTT	CASSKNAGGGNQPQHF
NA	TRBV7-2	TRBD1	TRBJ1-3	TGTGCCAGCAGCAGACAGGGGGGAAGTGGAAACACCATATATTTT	CASSRQGGSGNTIYF
NA	TRBV7-8	TRBD2	TRBJ2-7	TGTGCCAGCAGCTTAGTAACGGGCGGGGGCGAGCAGTACTTC	CASSLVTGGGEQYF
NA	TRBV7-7	NA	TRBJ1-5	TGTGCCAGCAGCTTAGATGCCAGTCAGCCCCAGCATTTT	CASSLDASQPQHF
few	TRBV7-9	TRBD2	TRBJ2-1	TGTGCCAGCAGCTTTGTAGCGGGGGCCTACAATGAGCAGTTCTTC	CASSFVAGAYNEQFF
once	TRBV5-6	TRBD1	TRBJ2-7	TGTGCCAGCGGGCGACGGAAAACCGGGACAGGCTTTTACGAGCAGTACTTC	CASGRRKTGTGFYEQYF
many	TRBV5-6	NA	TRBJ2-2	TGTGCCAGCAGCTTCGGGACAAGGAACACCGGGGAGCTGTTTTTT	CASSFGTRNTGELFF
NA	TRBV7-2	NA	TRBJ1-1	TGTGCCAGCAGCTTAGGTTGGACATACACTGAAGCTTTCTTT	CASSLGWTYTEAFF
NA	TRBV9	TRBD2	TRBJ2-3	TGTGCCAGCAGCGTAGGATCGGGACTAGCGGGGGTTTGGAATACGCAGTATTTT	CASSVGSGLAGVWNTQYF
few	TRBV4-1	NA	TRBJ1-2	TGCGCCAGCAGGAATCCAGGAGGAACGAACTATGGCTACACCTTC	CASRNPGGTNYGYTF
NA	TRBV2	NA	TRBJ2-3	TGTGCCAGCAGCGAAAGCAAGTCGCCTAGCACAGATACGCAGTATTTT	CASSESKSPSTDTQYF
NA	TRBV28	NA	TRBJ2-7	TGTGCCAGCCGAGGAGGGCATTCAGGGTCGGCCTCCTACGAGCAGTACTTC	CASRGGHSGSASYEQYF
NA	TRBV11-3	TRBD1	TRBJ1-1	TGTGCCAGCAGCCGAACGACAGGGGACACTGAAGCTTTCTTT	CASSRTTGDTEAFF
NA	TRBV28	TRBD2	TRBJ2-3	TGTGCCAGCACCGGGGGTGCGGGGGGCACCACAGATACGCAGTATTTT	CASTGGAGGTTDTQYF
NA	TRBV11-3	TRBD1	TRBJ1-1	TGTGCCAGCAGCCTAGGACAGGAGAACACTGAAGCTTTCTTT	CASSLGQENTEAFF
NA	TRBV19	TRBD1	TRBJ2-2	TGTGCCAGTAGTCCGGGACAGGGTGGACCCGGGGAGCTGTTTTTT	CASSPGQGGPGELFF
NA	TRBV6-5	NA	TRBJ2-3	TGTGCCAGCAGTTATAAACTAGCATCGGATACGCAGTATTTT	CASSYKLASDTQYF